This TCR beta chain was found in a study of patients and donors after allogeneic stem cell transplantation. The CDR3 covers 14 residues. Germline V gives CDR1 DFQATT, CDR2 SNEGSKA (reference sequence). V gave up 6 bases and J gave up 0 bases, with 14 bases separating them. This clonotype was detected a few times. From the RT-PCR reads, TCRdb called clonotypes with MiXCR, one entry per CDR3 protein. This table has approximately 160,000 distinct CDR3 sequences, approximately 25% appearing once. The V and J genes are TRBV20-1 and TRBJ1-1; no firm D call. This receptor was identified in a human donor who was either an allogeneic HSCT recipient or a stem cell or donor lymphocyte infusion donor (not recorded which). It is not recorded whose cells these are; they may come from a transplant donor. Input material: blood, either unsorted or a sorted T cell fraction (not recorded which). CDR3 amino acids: CSAALGGMNTEAFF. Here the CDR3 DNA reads TGCAGTGCCGCCCTGGGCGGAATGAACACTGAAGCTTTCTTT.